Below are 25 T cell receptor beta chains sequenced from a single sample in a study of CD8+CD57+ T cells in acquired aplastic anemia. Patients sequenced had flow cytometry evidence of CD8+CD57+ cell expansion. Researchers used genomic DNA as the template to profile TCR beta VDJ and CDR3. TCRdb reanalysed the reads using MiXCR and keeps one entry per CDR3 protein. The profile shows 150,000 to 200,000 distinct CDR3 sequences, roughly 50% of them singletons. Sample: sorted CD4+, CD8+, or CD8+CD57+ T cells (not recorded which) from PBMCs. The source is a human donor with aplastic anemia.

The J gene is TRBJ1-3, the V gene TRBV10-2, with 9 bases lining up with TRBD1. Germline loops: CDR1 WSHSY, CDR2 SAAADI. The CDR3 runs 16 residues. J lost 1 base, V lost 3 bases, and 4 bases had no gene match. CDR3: CASSEGTGLSGNTIYF. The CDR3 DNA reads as TGCGCCAGCAGTGAAGGGACAGGGTTATCTGGAAACACCATATATTTT.

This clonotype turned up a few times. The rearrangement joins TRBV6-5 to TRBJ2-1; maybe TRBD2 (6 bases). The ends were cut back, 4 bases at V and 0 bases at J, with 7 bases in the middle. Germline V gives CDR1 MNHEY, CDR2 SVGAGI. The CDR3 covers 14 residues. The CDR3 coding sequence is TGTGCCAGCAGTTCTAGCGACTCCTACAATGAGCAGTTCTTC. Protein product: CASSSSDSYNEQFF.

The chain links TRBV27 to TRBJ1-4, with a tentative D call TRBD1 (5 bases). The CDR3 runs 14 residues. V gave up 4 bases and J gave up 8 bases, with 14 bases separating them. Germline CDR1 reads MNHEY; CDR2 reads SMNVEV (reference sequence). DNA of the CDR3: TGTGCCAGCAGTTCTCTCGACAGAGAGGAAAAACTGTTTTTT. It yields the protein CASSSLDREEKLFF. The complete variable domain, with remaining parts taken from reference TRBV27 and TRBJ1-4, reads EAQVTQNPRYLITVTGKKLTVTCSQNMNHEYMSWYRQDPGLGLRQIYYSMNVEVTDKGDVPEGYKVSRKEKRNFPLILESPSPNQTSLYFCASSSLDREEKLFFGSGTQLSVL.

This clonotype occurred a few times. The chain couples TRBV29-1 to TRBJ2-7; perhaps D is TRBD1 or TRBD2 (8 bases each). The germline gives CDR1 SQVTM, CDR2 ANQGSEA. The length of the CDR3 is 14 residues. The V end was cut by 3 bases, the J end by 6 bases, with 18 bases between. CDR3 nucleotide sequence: TGCAGCGTTGACTTGCAGGGGGCGGGAGGCGAGCAGTACTTC. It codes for CSVDLQGAGGEQYF.

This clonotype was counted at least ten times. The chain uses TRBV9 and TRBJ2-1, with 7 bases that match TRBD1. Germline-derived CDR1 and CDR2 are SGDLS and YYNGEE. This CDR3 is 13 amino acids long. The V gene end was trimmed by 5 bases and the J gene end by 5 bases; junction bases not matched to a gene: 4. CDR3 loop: CASSEGQDNEQFF. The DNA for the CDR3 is TGTGCCAGCAGTGAAGGACAGGACAATGAGCAGTTCTTC.

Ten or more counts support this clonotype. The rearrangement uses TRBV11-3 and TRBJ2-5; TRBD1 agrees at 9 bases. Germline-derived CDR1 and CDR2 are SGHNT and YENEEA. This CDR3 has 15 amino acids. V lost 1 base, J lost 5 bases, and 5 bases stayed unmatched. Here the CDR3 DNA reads TGTGCCAGCAGCTTAGCCACAGGGGGCCGGGAGACCCAGTACTTC. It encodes CASSLATGGRETQYF.

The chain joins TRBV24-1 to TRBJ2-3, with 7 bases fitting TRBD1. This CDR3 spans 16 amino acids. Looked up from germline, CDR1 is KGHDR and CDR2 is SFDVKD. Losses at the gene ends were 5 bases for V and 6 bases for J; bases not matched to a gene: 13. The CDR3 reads CATSALRGPEEDTQYF. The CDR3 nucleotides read TGTGCCACCAGTGCACTAAGGGGGCCTGAAGAGGATACGCAGTATTTT.

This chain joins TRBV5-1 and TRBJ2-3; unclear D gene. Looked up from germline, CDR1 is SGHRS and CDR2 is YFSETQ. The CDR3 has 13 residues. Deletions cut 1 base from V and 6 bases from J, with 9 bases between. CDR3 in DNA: TGCGCCAGCAGCTTGAGTACTGACGATACGCAGTATTTT. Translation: CASSLSTDDTQYF.

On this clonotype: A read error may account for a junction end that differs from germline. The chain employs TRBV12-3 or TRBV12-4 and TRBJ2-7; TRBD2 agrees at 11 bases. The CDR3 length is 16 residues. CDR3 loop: CASSFVAGGPSCEQYF. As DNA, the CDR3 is TGTGCCAGCAGTTTCGTAGCGGGAGGGCCTTCCTGCGAGCAGTACTTC.

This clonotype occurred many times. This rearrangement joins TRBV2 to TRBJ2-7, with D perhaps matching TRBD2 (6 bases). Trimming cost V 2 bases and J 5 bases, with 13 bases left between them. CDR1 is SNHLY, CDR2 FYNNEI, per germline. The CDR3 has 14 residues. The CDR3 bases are TGTGCCAGCAGTGAAAGGCAGGGAGGCCACGAGCAGTACTTC. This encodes CASSERQGGHEQYF. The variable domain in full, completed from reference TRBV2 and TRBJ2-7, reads EPEVTQTPSHQVTQMGQEVILRCVPISNHLYFYWYRQILGQKVEFLVSFYNNEISEKSEIFDDQFSVERPDGSNFTLKIRSTKLEDSAMYFCASSERQGGHEQYFGPGTRLTVT.

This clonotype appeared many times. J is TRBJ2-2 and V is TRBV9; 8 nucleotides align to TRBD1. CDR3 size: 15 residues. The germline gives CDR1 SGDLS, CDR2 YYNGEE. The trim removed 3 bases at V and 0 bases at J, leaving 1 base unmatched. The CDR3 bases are TGTGCCAGCAGCGCACAGGGGGCGAACACCGGGGAGCTGTTTTTT. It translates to CASSAQGANTGELFF.

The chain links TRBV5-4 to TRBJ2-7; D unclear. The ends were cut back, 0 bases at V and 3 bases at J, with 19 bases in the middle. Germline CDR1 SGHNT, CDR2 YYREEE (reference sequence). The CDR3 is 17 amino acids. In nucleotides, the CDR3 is TGTGCCAGCAGCTTGGCCCGTTTCAGTACAGTGGTCTACGAGCAGTACTTC. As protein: CASSLARFSTVVYEQYF. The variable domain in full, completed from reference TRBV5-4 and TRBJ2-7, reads ETGVTQSPTHLIKTRGQQVTLRCSSQSGHNTVSWYQQALGQGPQFIFQYYREEENGRGNFPPRFSGLQFPNYSSELNVNALELDDSALYLCASSLARFSTVVYEQYFGPGTRLTVT.

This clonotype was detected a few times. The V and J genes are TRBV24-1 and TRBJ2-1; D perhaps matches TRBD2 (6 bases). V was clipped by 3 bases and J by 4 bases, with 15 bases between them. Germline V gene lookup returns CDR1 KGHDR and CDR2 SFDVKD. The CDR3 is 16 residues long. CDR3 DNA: TGTGCCACCAGTGATAGGATAGCGGCGGATTACAATGAGCAGTTCTTC. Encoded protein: CATSDRIAADYNEQFF.

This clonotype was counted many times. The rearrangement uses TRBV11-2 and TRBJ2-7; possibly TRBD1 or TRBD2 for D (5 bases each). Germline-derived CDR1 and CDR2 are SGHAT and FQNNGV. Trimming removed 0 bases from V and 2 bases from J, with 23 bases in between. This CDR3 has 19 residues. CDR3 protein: CASSLDWRGTYLQTYEQYF. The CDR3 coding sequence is TGTGCCAGCAGCTTAGATTGGCGAGGGACCTACTTACAAACCTACGAGCAGTACTTC. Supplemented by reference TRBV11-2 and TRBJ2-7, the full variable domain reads EAGVAQSPRYKIIEKRQSVAFWCNPISGHATLYWYQQILGQGPKLLIQFQNNGVVDDSQLPKDRFSAERLKGVDSTLKIQPAKLEDSAVYLCASSLDWRGTYLQTYEQYFGPGTRLTVT.

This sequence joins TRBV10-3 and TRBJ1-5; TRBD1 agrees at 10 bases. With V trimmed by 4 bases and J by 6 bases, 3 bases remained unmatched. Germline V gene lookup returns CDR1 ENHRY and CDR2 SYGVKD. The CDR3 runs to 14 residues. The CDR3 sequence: CAISGDRGRQPQHF. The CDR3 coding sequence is TGTGCCATCAGTGGAGACAGGGGGCGTCAGCCCCAGCATTTT.

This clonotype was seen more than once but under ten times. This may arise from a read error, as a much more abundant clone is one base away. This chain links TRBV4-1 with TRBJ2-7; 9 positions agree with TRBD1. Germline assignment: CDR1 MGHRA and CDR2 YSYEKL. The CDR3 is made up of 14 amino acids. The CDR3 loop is CASSQLTGGYKQYF. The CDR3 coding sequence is TGCGCCAGCAGCCAACTTACAGGGGGCTACAAGCAGTACTTC.

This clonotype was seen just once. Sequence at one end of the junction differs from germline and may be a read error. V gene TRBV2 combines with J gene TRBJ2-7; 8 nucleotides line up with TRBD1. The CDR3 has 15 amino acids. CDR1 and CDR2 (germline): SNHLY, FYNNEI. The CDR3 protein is CASSSQGEVIYELYF. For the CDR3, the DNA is TGTGCCAGCAGCTCACAGGGGGAAGTGATCTACGAGCTGTACTTC.

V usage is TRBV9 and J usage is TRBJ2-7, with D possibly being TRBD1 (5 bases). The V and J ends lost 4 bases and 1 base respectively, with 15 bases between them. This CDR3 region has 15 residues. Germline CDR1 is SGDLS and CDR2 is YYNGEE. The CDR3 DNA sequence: TGTGCCAGCAGCCTAGGCATAGACAGTTCCTACGAGCAGTACTTC. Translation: CASSLGIDSSYEQYF.

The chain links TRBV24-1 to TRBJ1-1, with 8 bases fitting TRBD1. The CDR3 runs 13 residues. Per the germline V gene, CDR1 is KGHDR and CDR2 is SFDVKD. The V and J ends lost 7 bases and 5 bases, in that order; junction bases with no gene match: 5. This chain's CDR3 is CATRETGVTEAFF. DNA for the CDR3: TGTGCCACCAGAGAGACAGGGGTGACTGAAGCTTTCTTT.

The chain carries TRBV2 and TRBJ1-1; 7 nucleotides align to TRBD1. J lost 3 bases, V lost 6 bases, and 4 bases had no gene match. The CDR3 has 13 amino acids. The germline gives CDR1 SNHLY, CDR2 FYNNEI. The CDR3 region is CASRTGAHTEAFF. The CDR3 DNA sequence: TGTGCCAGCAGAACAGGGGCTCACACTGAAGCTTTCTTT.

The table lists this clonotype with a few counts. Here the CDR3 reads CASTPRDTPQETQYF. The CDR3, as DNA: TGTGCCAGCACCCCCCGGGACACCCCGCAAGAGACCCAGTACTTC. J is TRBJ2-5 and V is TRBV6-1, with D possibly TRBD1 on 6 matching bases. The CDR3 covers 15 residues. The germline gives CDR1 MNHNS, CDR2 SASEGT. V lost 7 bases and J lost 2, with 17 bases in between.

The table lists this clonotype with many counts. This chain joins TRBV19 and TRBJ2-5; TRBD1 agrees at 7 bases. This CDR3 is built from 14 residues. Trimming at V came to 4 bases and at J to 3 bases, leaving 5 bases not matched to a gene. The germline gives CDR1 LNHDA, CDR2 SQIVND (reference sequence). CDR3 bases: TGTGCCAGTAGTAGACGGGACAGAGAAGAGACCCAGTACTTC. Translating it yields CASSRRDREETQYF.

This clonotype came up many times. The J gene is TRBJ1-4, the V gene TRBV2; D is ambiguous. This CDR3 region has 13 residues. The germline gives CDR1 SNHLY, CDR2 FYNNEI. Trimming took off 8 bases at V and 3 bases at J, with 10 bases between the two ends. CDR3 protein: CASGRWANEKLFF. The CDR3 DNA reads TGTGCCAGCGGAAGGTGGGCTAATGAAAAACTGTTTTTT.

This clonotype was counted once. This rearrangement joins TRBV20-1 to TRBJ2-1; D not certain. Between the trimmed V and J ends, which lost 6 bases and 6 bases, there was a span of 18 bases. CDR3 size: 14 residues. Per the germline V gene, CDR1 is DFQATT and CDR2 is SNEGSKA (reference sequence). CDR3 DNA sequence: TGCAGTGCGAGTAGTCCTAGTAACGGCAATGAGCAGTTCTTC. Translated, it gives CSASSPSNGNEQFF.

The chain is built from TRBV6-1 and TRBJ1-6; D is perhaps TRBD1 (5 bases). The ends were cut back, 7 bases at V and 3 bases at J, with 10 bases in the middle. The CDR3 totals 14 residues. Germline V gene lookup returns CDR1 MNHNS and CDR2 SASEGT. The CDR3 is CASTPGIYNSPLHF. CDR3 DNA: TGTGCCAGCACCCCAGGGATCTATAATTCACCCCTCCACTTT.